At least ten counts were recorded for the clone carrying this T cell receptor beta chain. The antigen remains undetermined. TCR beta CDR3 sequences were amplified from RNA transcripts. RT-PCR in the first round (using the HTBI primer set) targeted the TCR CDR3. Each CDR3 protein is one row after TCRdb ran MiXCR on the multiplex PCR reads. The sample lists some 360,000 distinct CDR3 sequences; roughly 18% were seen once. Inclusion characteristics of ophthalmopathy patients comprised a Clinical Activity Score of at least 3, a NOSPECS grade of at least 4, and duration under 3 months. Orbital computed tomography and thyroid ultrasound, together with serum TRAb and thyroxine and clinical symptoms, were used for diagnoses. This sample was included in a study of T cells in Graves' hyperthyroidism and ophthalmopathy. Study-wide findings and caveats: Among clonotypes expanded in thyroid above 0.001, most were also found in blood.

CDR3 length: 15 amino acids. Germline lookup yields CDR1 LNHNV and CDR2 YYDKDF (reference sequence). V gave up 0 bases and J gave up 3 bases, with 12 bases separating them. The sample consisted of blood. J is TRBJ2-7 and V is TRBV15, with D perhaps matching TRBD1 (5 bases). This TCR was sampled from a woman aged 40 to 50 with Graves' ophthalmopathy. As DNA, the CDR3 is TGTGCCACCAGCAGAGATAGGGGTGCCAACTACGAGCAGTACTTC. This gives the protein CATSRDRGANYEQYF.